One and the same sample provided the 15 T cell receptor beta chains below, sequenced in a study of T-cell reconstitution after alpha-beta-depleted transplantation in children. Unique molecular identifiers were used to barcode this TCRbeta library. TCRdb passed the PCR reads through MiXCR, listing each CDR3 protein once. Of 670,000 or so distinct CDR3 sequences in the sample, around 14% were seen once. This specimen was PBMCs, taken before TCRalphabeta/CD19-depleted stem cell transplant. The receptor set was obtained from a girl aged 2-15 years with congenital amegakaryocytic thrombocytopenia, due to receive a stem cell transplant.

This clonotype was recorded at least ten times. This chain joins TRBV29-1 and TRBJ2-2, with TRBD2 identical over 11 bases. Germline V gene data show CDR1 as SQVTM and CDR2 as ANQGSEA. The V and J ends lost 7 bases and 3 bases, in that order; junction bases with no gene match: 4. The CDR3 has 14 residues. This CDR3 is CSAGTSGDTGELFF. The DNA for the CDR3 is TGCAGCGCCGGGACTAGCGGAGACACCGGGGAGCTGTTTTTT.

This clonotype was recorded once. The junction departs from germline at one end; a sequencing error may be responsible. V usage is TRBV12-3 or TRBV12-4 and J usage is TRBJ2-5; D perhaps matches TRBD1 (5 bases). CDR3 size: 15 residues. The CDR3 DNA reads TGTGCCAGCAGTTTCTTTCCAGGGTACCAAGAGACCCAGAACTTC. Amino acids: CASSFFPGYQETQNF.

This clonotype occurred a few times. V gene TRBV3-1 combines with J gene TRBJ2-1, with TRBD2 as a possible D gene (6 bases). Germline lookup yields CDR1 LGHDT and CDR2 YNNKEL (reference sequence). Trimming shortened V by 0 bases and J by 8 bases, and 23 bases separated the two germline ends. The CDR3 sequence is 18 residues long. The CDR3 is CASSQDLASGWRGDEQFF. The CDR3 nucleotides read TGTGCCAGCAGCCAAGATTTGGCTAGTGGCTGGCGGGGCGATGAGCAGTTCTTC.

This clonotype showed up just a few times. The chain joins TRBV28 to TRBJ1-2, with 9 bases lining up with TRBD1. Germline CDR1 MDHEN, CDR2 SYDVKM. Trimming took 8 bases from V and 7 from J; bases not matched to a gene: 11. CDR3 length: 14 amino acids. The CDR3 DNA follows: TGTGCCAGCGGTCCTCGGACAGGGGTGTTTGGCTACACCTTC. This sequence encodes CASGPRTGVFGYTF.

The chain has TRBV20-1 and TRBJ2-7; D is unresolved. V was trimmed by 1 base and J by 3 bases, leaving 13 bases between them. There are 14 residues in the CDR3. CDR1 DFQATT and CDR2 SNEGSKA come from the germline V gene (reference sequence). CDR3 amino acids: CSARGRYRIYEQYF. Here the CDR3 DNA reads TGCAGTGCTAGAGGAAGGTACAGAATCTACGAGCAGTACTTC.

This clonotype occurred many times. This sequence joins TRBV5-1 and TRBJ2-3; 10 nucleotides align to TRBD1. Germline trimming cut 0 bases from V and 2 bases from J; bases unmatched to any gene: 6. The CDR3 covers 17 residues. Germline V gene data show CDR1 as SGHRS and CDR2 as YFSETQ. CDR3 region: CASSLGLGTGDTDTQYF. In DNA, the CDR3 is TGCGCCAGCAGCTTGGGACTTGGGACAGGGGACACAGATACGCAGTATTTT.

In this sample, this clonotype turned up many times. This chain connects TRBV20-1 to TRBJ2-2, with D maybe TRBD2 (6 bases). Per the germline V gene, CDR1 is DFQATT and CDR2 is SNEGSKA (reference sequence). The CDR3 totals 13 residues. V lost 5 bases and J lost 0, with 7 bases in between. The DNA of the CDR3 is TGCAGTGCTCGCGGGGCGAACACCGGGGAGCTGTTTTTT. This translates into CSARGANTGELFF.

There are a few counts of this clonotype. This chain uses TRBV3-1 with TRBJ2-2; D is possibly TRBD1 or TRBD2 (5 bases each). Germline-derived CDR1 and CDR2 are LGHDT and YNNKEL (reference sequence). There are 14 residues in the CDR3. Trimming shortened V by 2 bases and J by 6 bases, and 10 bases separated the two germline ends. CDR3 protein: CASSQTWDAGELFF. The CDR3 DNA reads as TGTGCCAGCAGCCAAACGTGGGACGCCGGGGAGCTGTTTTTT.

The sample holds many counts of this clonotype. This rearrangement joins TRBV12-3 or TRBV12-4 to TRBJ2-1, with D possibly TRBD2 on 6 matching bases. Trimming took 4 bases from V and 5 from J, leaving 12 bases between them. The CDR3 is 14 amino acids. CDR3 amino acids: CASSYIGSHNEQFF. Written as DNA, the CDR3 is TGTGCCAGCAGTTATATCGGGAGCCACAATGAGCAGTTCTTC.

The table lists this clonotype with many counts. The chain combines TRBV5-1 with TRBJ2-7; 8 positions agree with TRBD1. Germline trimming cut 3 bases from V and 6 bases from J; bases unmatched to any gene: 14. CDR3 size: 16 residues. Per germline, CDR1 SGHRS and CDR2 YFSETQ. CDR3 loop: CASSSISGTGPSEQYF. CDR3 nucleotides: TGCGCCAGCAGCTCAATCTCCGGGACAGGACCCAGCGAGCAGTACTTC.

The CDR3: CASTQLSHEQFF. CDR3 DNA sequence: TGTGCCAGCACTCAATTAAGCCATGAGCAGTTCTTC. V gene TRBV2 combines with J gene TRBJ2-1; D not resolved. Trimming removed 7 bases from V and 8 bases from J, with 12 bases in between. The CDR3 runs to 12 residues. Germline CDR1 and CDR2: SNHLY and FYNNEI.

This chain connects TRBV20-1 to TRBJ1-1; 7 bases are shared with TRBD1. The germline V gene encodes CDR1 DFQATT and CDR2 SNEGSKA (reference sequence). V dropped 5 bases and J dropped 5; count of bases not matched to a gene: 14. The CDR3 is made up of 15 amino acids. The CDR3 loop is CSAPPRTTGNTEAFF. CDR3 in DNA: TGCAGTGCTCCCCCCAGGACGACAGGGAATACTGAAGCTTTCTTT.

This clonotype was seen ten or more times. CDR3 residues: CASSYSSNQQGINTEAFF. CDR3 nucleotides: TGTGCCAGCAGTTACTCCTCAAACCAACAGGGTATCAACACTGAAGCTTTCTTT. V is TRBV6-5 and J is TRBJ1-1; TRBD1 might be the D (6 bases). With 0 bases removed from V and 2 bases from J, the gap between germline ends came to 19 bases. Germline V gene lookup returns CDR1 MNHEY and CDR2 SVGAGI. This CDR3 has 18 residues.

This clonotype occurred many times. Likely a read error: the CDR3 ends without its conserved phenylalanine or tryptophan. The limits of the CDR3 on the DNA are not certain, so only TCRdb's listed CDR3 is given. The rearrangement links TRBV20-1 to TRBJ2-1; the D segment call TRBD2 is taken from the table without a DNA check. The CDR3 has 9 residues if both end residues are counted. Germline assignment: CDR1 DFQATT and CDR2 SNEGSKA (reference sequence). The CDR3 protein is CSASPAGVS.

V and J are TRBV7-9 and TRBJ2-7; 7 nucleotides agree with TRBD2. This CDR3 has 13 residues. The V segment lost 8 bases and the J segment 3 bases; nucleotides outside the gene matches: 7. The germline gives CDR1 SEHNR, CDR2 FQNEAQ (reference sequence). The CDR3 DNA is TGTGCCAGCGGTGAGGGAGGGCTCTACGAGCAGTACTTC. Its translation is CASGEGGLYEQYF.